Below, 27 T cell receptor beta chains from the same sample are listed, as sequenced in a study of blood T cell repertoires in COVID-19. Profiling relied on immunoSEQ multiplex PCR, and the TCRdb table lists in-frame clones only, not all of them. The data show about 120,000 clones, roughly three quarters seen once. Sample: peripheral blood. The origin of the receptors is a woman aged 80 or over with acute or convalescent COVID-19.

The table lists this clone with a few counts. The chain joins TRBV18 to TRBJ2-7; 8 nucleotides align to TRBD1. There are 16 residues in the CDR3. Germline lookup yields CDR1 KGHSH and CDR2 LQKENI. V shed 2 bases, J shed 1 base, and the junction held 7 bases outside the gene matches. CDR3 coding DNA: TGTGCCAGCTCACCAGCCCACGGGACAGGATCCTACGAGCAGTACTTC. Translation: CASSPAHGTGSYEQYF.

Only one count was recorded for this clone. The chain links TRBV2 to TRBJ2-7; 7 nucleotides agree with TRBD1. This CDR3 is 13 amino acids long. V dropped 4 bases and J dropped 6; count of bases not matched to a gene: 6. The germline V gene encodes CDR1 SNHLY and CDR2 FYNNEI. The CDR3 sequence is CASSGFYRGEQYF. As DNA, the CDR3 is TGTGCCAGCAGTGGATTCTACAGGGGCGAGCAGTACTTC.

This clone has more than one count but fewer than ten. This chain joins TRBV7-2 and TRBJ1-2; a weak D match, TRBD1 (6 bases). Trimming took 7 bases from V and 4 from J, leaving 16 bases between them. The CDR3 covers 14 residues. CDR1 is SGHTA and CDR2 is FQGNSA in the germline V gene. The chain's CDR3 is CASTRGEGVYGYTF. The CDR3 DNA is TGTGCCAGCACTCGGGGCGAGGGGGTCTATGGCTACACCTTC.

The V gene is TRBV15, the J gene TRBJ2-2; D not certain. Deletions cut 1 base from V and 2 bases from J, with 5 bases between. This CDR3 is 14 amino acids long. Germline V CDR1 and CDR2: LNHNV, YYDKDF (reference sequence). CDR3 sequence (DNA): TGTGCCACCAGCAGAGGCAGAAACACCGGGGAGCTGTTTTTT. Amino acid sequence: CATSRGRNTGELFF.

This clone occurred a few times. The rearrangement links TRBV10-3 to TRBJ2-1; 9 positions match TRBD1. With V trimmed by 1 base and J by 9 bases, 4 bases remained unmatched. CDR3 length: 14 residues. Per germline, CDR1 ENHRY and CDR2 SYGVKD. The CDR3 nucleotides are TGTGCCATCAGTGAGTTAGGGACAGGGAGTGAGCAGTTCTTC. The encoded protein is CAISELGTGSEQFF.

The chain links TRBV9 to TRBJ2-1; the D gene is possibly TRBD2 (7 bases). V dropped 3 bases and J dropped 7 bases, with 17 bases sitting between them. This CDR3 is 15 amino acids long. Germline CDR1 is SGDLS and CDR2 is YYNGEE. For the CDR3, the DNA is TGTGCCAGCAGCGCGGGGGGCAGCCACAGGAATGAGCAGTTCTTC. This translates into CASSAGGSHRNEQFF.

This clone was seen more than once but under ten times. This rearrangement joins TRBV3-1 (or the pseudogene TRBV3-2) to TRBJ1-3; D perhaps matches TRBD1 (5 bases). Germline V gene data show CDR1 as LGHDT and CDR2 as YNNKEL (reference sequence). This CDR3 spans 14 amino acids. V lost 1 base to trimming and J lost 4 bases, with 8 bases between them. Here the CDR3 DNA reads TGTGCCAGCAGCCAAGGGGGCTGGGGAAACACCATATATTTT. It codes for CASSQGGWGNTIYF.

This clone was counted a few times. The V and J genes are TRBV7-3 and TRBJ1-2; TRBD1 matches at 8 bases. The CDR3 covers 12 residues. CDR1 and CDR2 from the germline V gene are SGHTA and FQGTGA. After removal of 4 bases from V and 8 bases from J, the junction contained 3 bases not matched to a gene. The CDR3 bases are TGTGCCAGCAGCTCCGACAGGGGCGGCTACACCTTC. Translating it yields CASSSDRGGYTF.

The V gene is TRBV18, the J gene TRBJ1-1, with D possibly TRBD1 on 6 matching bases. V dropped 3 bases and J dropped 3 bases, with 11 bases sitting between them. Germline CDR1 reads KGHSH; CDR2 reads LQKENI. The CDR3 has 14 residues. The CDR3 is CASSPTGGDTEAFF. In nucleotides, the CDR3 is TGTGCCAGCTCACCGACAGGTGGGGACACTGAAGCTTTCTTT.

The V and J genes are TRBV5-6 and TRBJ1-1; possibly TRBD1 for D (6 bases). V was cut by 4 bases and J by 6 bases, with 22 bases left in between. CDR1 is SGHDT, CDR2 YYEEEE, per germline. The CDR3 sequence is 16 residues long. In DNA form, the CDR3 reads TGTGCCAGCAGCCCCTTACAGGGAGGGTATTGGGCTGAAGCTTTCTTT. Translating gives CASSPLQGGYWAEAFF. Full variable domain (remainder filled in from reference TRBV5-6 and TRBJ1-1): DAGVTQSPTHLIKTRGQQVTLRCSPKSGHDTVSWYQQALGQGPQFIFQYYEEEERQRGNFPDRFSGHQFPNYSSELNVNALLLGDSALYLCASSPLQGGYWAEAFFGQGTRLTVV.

The V call is TRBV30, the J call TRBJ1-5, with D possibly TRBD1 on 5 matching bases. Trimming pared 2 bases from V and 7 bases from J, leaving 9 bases between. The germline gives CDR1 GTSNPN, CDR2 SVGIG (reference sequence). The CDR3 is made up of 12 amino acids. CDR3 sequence: CAWSLWGQPQHF. CDR3 bases: TGTGCCTGGAGTCTCTGGGGCCAGCCCCAGCATTTT.

The CDR3 DNA sequence: TGTGCCAGCAGTCTGGGACAGGATAATGAAAAACTGTTTTTT. Its protein is CASSLGQDNEKLFF. The rearrangement joins TRBV6-5 to TRBJ1-4; TRBD1 agrees at 8 bases. This CDR3 has 14 residues. V lost 5 bases and J lost 4; bases outside the gene matches: 3. CDR1 and CDR2 from the germline V gene are MNHEY and SVGAGI.

This clone occurred a few times. The rearrangement uses TRBV6-1 and TRBJ1-2; D is unclear. V shed 3 bases and J shed 8 bases, with 16 bases lying between them. Per the germline V gene, CDR1 is MNHNS and CDR2 is SASEGT. This CDR3 spans 14 amino acids. The DNA of the CDR3 is TGTGCCAGCAGTGATATGAGGTTTGCGGGCGGCTACACCTTC. Its protein is CASSDMRFAGGYTF.

The genes are TRBV25-1 and TRBJ1-1, with no clear D. CDR3 length: 12 amino acids. Germline CDR1 is MGHDK and CDR2 is SYGVNS. Trimming left V 4 bases short and J 1 base short, with 4 bases between. The CDR3 loop is CASSGQNTEAFF. The DNA for the CDR3 is TGTGCCAGCAGTGGGCAGAACACTGAAGCTTTCTTT.

This clone was recorded only once. The V call is TRBV11-2, the J call TRBJ2-3; no definite D call. The germline V and J ends were trimmed by 5 bases and 6 bases, with 9 bases remaining between them. From germline, CDR1 is SGHAT and CDR2 FQNNGV. The CDR3 runs to 12 residues. In nucleotides, the CDR3 is TGTGCCAGCAGCCCAGGTGGGGATACGCAGTATTTT. Protein: CASSPGGDTQYF.

The chain combines TRBV28 with TRBJ1-2, with D possibly matching TRBD1 (5 bases). This CDR3 has 13 residues. Trimming took 7 bases from V and 1 from J, leaving 10 bases between them. Germline V CDR1 and CDR2: MDHEN, SYDVKM. CDR3 amino acids: CASTDRGNYGYTF. CDR3 coding DNA: TGTGCCAGCACCGACAGAGGTAACTATGGCTACACCTTC.

This clone showed up just once. The chain joins TRBV28 to TRBJ2-5; 8 bases match TRBD1. Germline assignment: CDR1 MDHEN and CDR2 SYDVKM. Unmatched junction bases numbered 9, after V lost 5 bases and J lost 4 bases. The CDR3 has 15 residues. CDR3 residues: CASSIGQGLGETQYF. The DNA of the CDR3 is TGTGCCAGCAGTATCGGACAGGGTCTAGGAGAGACCCAGTACTTC.

The chain is built from TRBV5-5 and TRBJ1-6, with TRBD1 identical over 7 bases. The CDR3 has 14 residues. CDR1 and CDR2 (germline): SGHKS, YYEKEE (reference sequence). Trimming removed 2 bases from V and 8 bases from J; junction bases left unmatched: 4. The CDR3 DNA sequence: TGTGCCAGCAGCTTACAGGGGTTGGATTCACCCCTCCACTTT. Encoded protein: CASSLQGLDSPLHF.

This chain uses TRBV7-6 with TRBJ1-4, with D possibly being TRBD1 (5 bases). With 2 bases removed from V and 6 bases from J, the gap between germline ends came to 10 bases. Germline assignment: CDR1 SGHVS and CDR2 FNYEAQ. This CDR3 region has 14 residues. CDR3 region: CASSLIQVDEKLFF. In DNA, the CDR3 is TGTGCCAGCAGCTTAATACAGGTCGATGAAAAACTGTTTTTT.

The chain carries TRBV10-2 and TRBJ1-2, with D possibly TRBD1 on 6 matching bases. CDR3 length equals 14 residues. Deletions cut 2 bases from V and 4 bases from J, with 11 bases between. The germline gives CDR1 WSHSY, CDR2 SAAADI. The CDR3 bases are TGCGCCAGCAGTGAGCAGGGGACAAGCTATGGCTACACCTTC. This translates into CASSEQGTSYGYTF.

The chain employs TRBV7-8 and TRBJ2-2; TRBD2 is a possible D gene (5 bases). With 1 base removed from V and 2 bases from J, the gap between germline ends came to 8 bases. The CDR3 extends over 15 amino acids. Germline V gene data show CDR1 as SGHVS and CDR2 as FQNEAQ. The DNA of the CDR3 is TGTGCCAGCAGCTTAGTGAGCGGTAACACCGGGGAGCTGTTTTTT. Protein product: CASSLVSGNTGELFF.

The sample holds many counts of this clone. The rearrangement uses TRBV30 and TRBJ2-5, with D perhaps matching TRBD2 (6 bases). CDR1 GTSNPN and CDR2 SVGIG come from the germline V gene (reference sequence). The V gene lost 8 bases and the J gene lost 3 bases, with 19 bases spanning the gap. This CDR3 is 14 amino acids long. The DNA of the CDR3 is TGTGCCGTAGAGAATGGGACTTACGAAGAGACCCAGTACTTC. This encodes CAVENGTYEETQYF.

The rearrangement uses TRBV7-9 and TRBJ1-1; D gene ambiguous. Germline V gene data show CDR1 as SEHNR and CDR2 as FQNEAQ (reference sequence). The V end lost 0 bases, the J end lost 7 bases, and 6 bases lay between the germline ends. The CDR3 is 12 amino acids. The CDR3 region has the DNA TGTGCCAGCAGCTTAGCGCGGGGTGAAGCTTTCTTT. It specifies CASSLARGEAFF. The full variable domain, rest sourced from reference TRBV7-9 and TRBJ1-1, is DTGVSQNPRHKITKRGQNVTFRCDPISEHNRLYWYRQTLGQGPEFLTYFQNEAQLEKSRLLSDRFSAERPKGSFSTLEIQRTEQGDSAMYLCASSLARGEAFFGQGTRLTVV.

V usage is TRBV7-9 and J usage is TRBJ1-1; TRBD1 matches at 7 bases. Losses at the gene ends were 3 bases for V and 4 bases for J; bases not matched to a gene: 8. The CDR3 contains 15 residues. Germline V CDR1 and CDR2: SEHNR, FQNEAQ (reference sequence). The CDR3 loop is CASSLRAGGPTEAFF. In nucleotides, the CDR3 is TGTGCCAGCAGCTTGAGGGCAGGGGGACCCACTGAAGCTTTCTTT.

This sequence joins TRBV11-3 and TRBJ2-5; 13 bases align to TRBD2. V lost 0 bases to trimming and J lost 2 bases; unmatched junction nucleotides: 6. The germline V gene has CDR1 SGHNT and CDR2 YENEEA. The CDR3 has 18 residues. This chain's CDR3 is CASSLDNGLAGEQETQYF. CDR3 nucleotide sequence: TGTGCCAGCAGCTTAGATAATGGACTAGCGGGGGAACAAGAGACCCAGTACTTC. Full variable domain (outside the CDR3, taken from reference TRBV11-3 and TRBJ2-5): EAGVVQSPRYKIIEKKQPVAFWCNPISGHNTLYWYLQNLGQGPELLIRYENEEAVDDSQLPKDRFSAERLKGVDSTLKIQPAELGDSAVYLCASSLDNGLAGEQETQYFGPGTRLLVL.

This clone was counted only a few times. This chain connects TRBV30 to TRBJ1-6, with TRBD1 identical over 7 bases. This CDR3 spans 15 amino acids. V was clipped by 8 bases and J by 7 bases; unmatched bases: 14. CDR1 and CDR2 (germline): GTSNPN, SVGIG (reference sequence). This CDR3 is CAASGGPRRNSPLHF. CDR3 bases: TGTGCCGCATCAGGGGGGCCCCGGAGGAATTCACCCCTCCACTTT.

Worth noting for this clone: Other DNA sequences in this specimen translate into the identical CDR3. The DNA for the CDR3 is TGTGCCAGCAGCCAAGATAGGGGTAACTATGGCTACACCTTC. Protein sequence: CASSQDRGNYGYTF. The chain uses TRBV4-2 and TRBJ1-2; D is perhaps TRBD1 (5 bases). Germline V gives CDR1 LGHNA, CDR2 YNFKEQ. V was clipped by 0 bases and J by 1 base, with 6 bases between them. The CDR3 is made up of 14 amino acids.